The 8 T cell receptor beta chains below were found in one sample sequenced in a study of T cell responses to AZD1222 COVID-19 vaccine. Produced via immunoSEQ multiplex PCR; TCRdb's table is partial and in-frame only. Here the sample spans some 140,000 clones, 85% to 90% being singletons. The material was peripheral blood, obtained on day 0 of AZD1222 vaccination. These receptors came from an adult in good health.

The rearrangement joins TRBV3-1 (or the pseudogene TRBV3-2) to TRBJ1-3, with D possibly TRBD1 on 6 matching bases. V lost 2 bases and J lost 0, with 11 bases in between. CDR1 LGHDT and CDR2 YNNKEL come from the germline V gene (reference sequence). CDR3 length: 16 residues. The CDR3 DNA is TGTGCCAGCAGCCAACAGGGGCAAGCCTCTGGAAACACCATATATTTT. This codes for CASSQQGQASGNTIYF.

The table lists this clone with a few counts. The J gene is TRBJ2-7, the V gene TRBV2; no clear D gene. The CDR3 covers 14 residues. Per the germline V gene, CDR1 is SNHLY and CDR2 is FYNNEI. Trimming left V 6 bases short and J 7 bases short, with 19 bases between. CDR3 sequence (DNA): TGTGCCAGCAGGGAGACACACACCCCTGGAGAGCAGTACTTC. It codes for CASRETHTPGEQYF.

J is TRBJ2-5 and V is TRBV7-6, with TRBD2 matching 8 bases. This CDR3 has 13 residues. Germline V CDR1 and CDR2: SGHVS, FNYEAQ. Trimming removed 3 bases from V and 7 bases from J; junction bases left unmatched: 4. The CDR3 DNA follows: TGTGCCAGCAGCTTTTATAGCGGGGTGACCCAGTACTTC. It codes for CASSFYSGVTQYF.

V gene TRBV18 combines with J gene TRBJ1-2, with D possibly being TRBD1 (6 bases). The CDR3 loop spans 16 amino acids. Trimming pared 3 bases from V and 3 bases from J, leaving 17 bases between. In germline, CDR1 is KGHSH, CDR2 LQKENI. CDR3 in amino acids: CASSPSVQGWDYGYTF. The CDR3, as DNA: TGTGCCAGCTCACCTTCCGTACAGGGTTGGGACTATGGCTACACCTTC.

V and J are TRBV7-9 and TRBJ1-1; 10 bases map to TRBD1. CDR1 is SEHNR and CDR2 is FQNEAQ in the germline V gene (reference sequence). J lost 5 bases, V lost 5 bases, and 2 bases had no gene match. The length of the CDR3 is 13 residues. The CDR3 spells CASSMDRGTEAFF. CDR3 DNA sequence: TGTGCCAGCAGCATGGACAGGGGGACTGAAGCTTTCTTT.

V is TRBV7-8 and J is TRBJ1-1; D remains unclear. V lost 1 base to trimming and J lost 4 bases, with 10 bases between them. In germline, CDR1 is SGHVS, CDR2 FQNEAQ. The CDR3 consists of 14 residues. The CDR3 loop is CASSLDFGVTEAFF. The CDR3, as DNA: TGTGCCAGCAGCTTAGACTTTGGCGTCACTGAAGCTTTCTTT.

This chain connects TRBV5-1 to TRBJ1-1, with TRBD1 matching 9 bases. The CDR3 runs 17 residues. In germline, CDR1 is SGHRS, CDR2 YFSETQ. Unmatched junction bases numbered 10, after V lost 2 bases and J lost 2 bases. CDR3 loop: CASSLQGAGDFNTEAFF. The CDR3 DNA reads TGCGCCAGCAGCTTACAGGGGGCGGGGGACTTTAACACTGAAGCTTTCTTT.

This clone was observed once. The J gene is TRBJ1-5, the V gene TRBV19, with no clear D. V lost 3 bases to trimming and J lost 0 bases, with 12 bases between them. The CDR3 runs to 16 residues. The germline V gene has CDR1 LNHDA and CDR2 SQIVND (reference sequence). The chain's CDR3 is CASSINDFNSNQPQHF. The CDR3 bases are TGTGCCAGTAGTATCAACGACTTCAATAGCAATCAGCCCCAGCATTTT.